Listed below are T cell receptor beta chains from one sample, sequenced in a study of T cells in Graves' hyperthyroidism and ophthalmopathy. TCRdb itself ran the multiplex PCR reads through MiXCR, one entry per CDR3 protein. The data show roughly 380,000 distinct CDR3 sequences, less than 15% seen once. Source material: blood. All receptors derive from a man aged 25 to 40 with Graves' hyperthyroidism that later progressed to Graves' ophthalmopathy. CDR3s include the opening cysteine and the closing phenylalanine or tryptophan. The D gene is left open where the match is weak. Expanded clones get a size class; other rows say once, few or many, or leave the size out.

TRBJ1-5 - TRBV18 - CASSPNAGYNQPQHF TGTGCCAGCTCACCTAACGCAGGCTACAATCAGCCCCAGCATTTT
TRBJ1-5 - TRBV20-1 - CSSRDKNQPQHF TGCAGTTCTAGAGATAAGAATCAGCCCCAGCATTTT
TRBJ2-7 TRBD1 TRBV28 many CASSLLGGPVEQYF TGTGCCAGCAGTTTATTAGGGGGCCCCGTCGAGCAGTACTTC
TRBJ1-2 TRBD1 TRBV11-2 many CASSEQGARGYTF TGTGCCAGCAGCGAACAGGGGGCGAGAGGCTACACCTTC
TRBJ2-1 - TRBV3-1 - CASSQEILQSSYNEQFF TGTGCCAGCAGCCAAGAGATTTTACAAAGCTCCTACAATGAGCAGTTCTTC
TRBJ1-6 TRBD1 TRBV10-3 - CAIGGQINSPLHF TGTGCCATCGGGGGACAGATCAATTCACCCCTCCACTTT
TRBJ1-2 - TRBV28 - CASRSPSPRNYGYTF TGTGCCAGCAGGTCCCCTTCCCCCCGAAACTATGGCTACACCTTC
TRBJ2-5 - TRBV6-5 many CASSYSSVGLGETQYF TGTGCCAGCAGTTACTCTAGCGTCGGACTTGGAGAGACCCAGTACTTC
TRBJ2-1 TRBD2 TRBV27 many CASSTGTTSYNEQFF TGTGCCAGCAGCACCGGGACTACCTCCTACAATGAGCAGTTCTTC
TRBJ2-3 TRBD2 TRBV29-1 many CSVRLAGITDTQYF TGCAGCGTGAGACTAGCGGGGATCACAGATACGCAGTATTTT
TRBJ1-1 - TRBV10-1 - CASSSQGRSEALF TGCGCCAGCAGTAGCCAGGGGCGGTCTGAAGCTCTCTTT
TRBJ2-3 TRBD1 TRBV12-5 few CASGWGTETSTDTQYF TGTGCTAGTGGTTGGGGGACAGAAACTAGCACAGATACGCAGTATTTT
TRBJ1-4 TRBD1 TRBV7-9 few CASSWDRGGEKLFF TGTGCCAGCAGCTGGGACAGGGGTGGAGAAAAACTGTTTTTT
TRBJ2-2 - TRBV28 few CASSFLYTFGKLFF TGTGCCAGCAGTTTCCTTTACACCTTTGGAAAGCTGTTTTTT
TRBJ2-7 - TRBV3-1 many CASSRGGTYEQYF TGTGCCAGCAGTCGAGGGGGGACCTACGAGCAGTACTTC
TRBJ2-1 - TRBV11-2 many CASSRPVYNEQFF TGTGCCAGCAGCCGTCCAGTCTACAATGAGCAGTTCTTC
TRBJ1-2 - TRBV5-1 - CASSLGPGESLVNGYTF TGCGCCAGCAGCTTGGGTCCAGGAGAATCCTTAGTAAATGGCTACACCTTC
TRBJ1-5 TRBD1 TRBV29-1 many CSVRQGRNQPQHF TGCAGCGTGAGACAGGGAAGGAATCAGCCCCAGCATTTT
TRBJ1-2 TRBD1 TRBV24-1 many CATSDWDSSFYGYTF TGTGCCACCAGTGACTGGGACAGCAGCTTCTATGGCTACACCTTC
TRBJ1-1 - TRBV4-1 - CASSPPRTSDTEAFF TGCGCCAGCAGCCCCCCCAGGACATCGGACACTGAAGCTTTCTTT
TRBJ1-1 - TRBV7-9 few CASSSPLDTEAFF TGTGCCAGCAGCTCCCCCCTAGACACTGAAGCTTTCTTT
TRBJ2-3 - TRBV24-1 - CATSLTDTQYF TGTGCCACCAGTCTTACAGATACGCAGTATTTT
TRBJ2-7 TRBD1 TRBV7-9 many CASRRQGGEQYF TGTGCCAGCAGAAGACAGGGCGGCGAGCAGTACTTC
TRBJ1-2 TRBD1 TRBV12-3/TRBV12-4 many CASSPLRDRVYGYTF TGTGCCAGCAGTCCCCTAAGGGACAGGGTCTATGGCTACACCTTC
TRBJ1-1 - TRBV11-1 many CASSLIENTEAFF TGTGCCAGCAGCTTGATAGAGAACACTGAAGCTTTCTTT
TRBJ2-3 - TRBV18 few CASSPPPAADTQYF TGTGCCAGCTCACCACCTCCCGCGGCAGATACGCAGTATTTT
TRBJ1-5 - TRBV12-5 many CASGLTGAFSNQPQHF TGTGCTAGTGGACTGACGGGGGCCTTTAGCAATCAGCCCCAGCATTTT
TRBJ2-3 TRBD2 TRBV7-2 many CASSLDSGGGTDTQYF TGTGCCAGCAGCTTGGATAGCGGGGGGGGTACAGATACGCAGTATTTT
TRBJ2-7 - TRBV5-1 many CASSLELFVAYEQYF TGCGCCAGCAGCTTGGAGTTGTTTGTCGCCTACGAGCAGTACTTC
TRBJ1-4 - TRBV29-1 - CSVVGEKLFF TGCAGCGTTGTTGGAGAAAAACTGTTTTTT
TRBJ2-2 - TRBV9 - CASSAGPWLSNGELFF TGTGCCAGCAGCGCGGGACCCTGGCTTTCGAACGGGGAGCTGTTTTTT
TRBJ2-5 - TRBV5-1 few CASSWGAQGETQYF TGCGCCAGCAGCTGGGGGGCCCAGGGAGAGACCCAGTACTTC
TRBJ1-2 - TRBV28 many CASSLGGVIGFYGYTF TGTGCCAGCAGTTTAGGGGGGGTAATAGGCTTCTATGGCTACACCTTC
TRBJ2-7 - TRBV12-3/TRBV12-4 many CASRPDPTGRNEQYF TGTGCCAGCAGGCCGGACCCCACGGGGCGGAACGAGCAGTACTTC
TRBJ1-2 - TRBV6-4 many CASSDSNVGNGGYTF TGTGCCAGCAGTGACTCGAACGTTGGGAATGGGGGCTACACCTTC
TRBJ1-1 - TRBV11-2 - CASSLVSGSTEAFF TGTGCCAGCAGCTTAGTTTCAGGTTCCACTGAAGCTTTCTTT
TRBJ2-1 - TRBV2 many CASKPTAVEQFF TGTGCCAGCAAACCAACAGCCGTTGAGCAGTTCTTC
TRBJ1-2 TRBD1 TRBV6-1 - CASRGDRWGYTF TGTGCCAGCAGAGGGGACAGGTGGGGCTACACCTTC
TRBJ2-6 - TRBV20-1 - CSALVSGANVLTF TGCAGTGCTTTGGTCTCTGGGGCCAACGTCCTGACTTTC
TRBJ2-7 TRBD1 TRBV20-1 - CSAREGRGSRKQYF TGCAGTGCTAGAGAGGGCAGGGGGTCACGTAAGCAGTACTTC
TRBJ2-3 - TRBV24-1 many CATSPGHTDTQYF TGTGCCACCAGTCCTGGTCACACAGATACGCAGTATTTT
TRBJ1-6 - TRBV11-2 many CASSLGQNISPLHF TGTGCCAGCAGCTTAGGGCAGAACATTTCACCCCTCCACTTT
TRBJ2-3 - TRBV27 - CASSFIMAGRHTDTQYF TGTGCCAGCAGTTTTATCATGGCAGGGAGGCACACAGATACGCAGTATTTT
TRBJ2-3 TRBD2 TRBV2 many CASSPAGAARDTQYF TGTGCCAGCAGTCCAGCGGGGGCGGCCCGAGATACGCAGTATTTT
TRBJ1-1 TRBD1 TRBV28 many CASSPRTGGGDTEAFF TGTGCCAGCAGTCCCCGGACAGGAGGGGGGGACACTGAAGCTTTCTTT
TRBJ2-7 TRBD1 TRBV7-6 many CASSSLRGTGADEQYF TGTGCCAGCAGCTCCCTACGGGGGACAGGGGCTGACGAGCAGTACTTC
TRBJ2-5 - TRBV18 many CASSPSRAETQYF TGTGCCAGCTCACCAAGTCGGGCAGAGACCCAGTACTTC
TRBJ2-1 TRBD1 TRBV18 many CASSPFDRGNEQFF TGTGCCAGCTCACCTTTCGACAGGGGTAATGAGCAGTTCTTC
TRBJ2-1 TRBD2 TRBV7-2 many CASSFTSVNEQFF TGTGCCAGCAGCTTTACTAGCGTCAATGAGCAGTTCTTC
TRBJ2-1 - TRBV12-3/TRBV12-4 few CASSSHNNEQFF TGTGCCAGCAGTTCTCACAACAATGAGCAGTTCTTC
TRBJ1-1 TRBD1 TRBV19 - CASTIRDRGTEAFF TGTGCCAGTACCATCCGGGACAGGGGCACTGAAGCTTTCTTT